This T cell receptor beta chain is from a study of human T cells and chemical hapten exposure. Looking at the study overall: TCR yield per sample varied, mainly due to pooled library volumes. Overall study findings and caveats: The number of TCRs over 1 in 1000 frequency stayed unchanged after DPC.

Germline CDR1 is SGHTA and CDR2 is FQGNSA. The CDR3 sequence is 13 residues long. V was trimmed by 5 bases and J by 4 bases, leaving 12 bases between them. Comments on this clonotype: What it recognizes is unknown.

Time point meaning: patch test 1, 2 weeks after DPC sensitization. Treatment reported: therapeutic diphenylcyclopropenone sensitization with weekly scalp DPC. Patients had alopecia, were aged 18 to 70, and were not pregnant. TCRdb itself ran the RACE reads through MiXCR, one entry per CDR3 protein. This sample has roughly 200,000 distinct CDR3 sequences, with around 20% found just once. The chain carries TRBV7-2 and TRBJ2-7; D ambiguous. The TCR comes from a woman aged 50 to 65 with alopecia areata. Some clones in this sample may be carry-over from other donors' samples. Sequenced here: whole blood, sampled in connection with sensitization to the hapten diphenylcyclopropenone (DPC). The CDR3 protein is CASSLGWRYEQYF. The DNA of the CDR3 is TGTGCCAGCAGCCTAGGCTGGAGATACGAGCAGTACTTC.